This T cell receptor (beta chain) was captured in a study of T cell repertoires in cytomegalovirus infection. Findings and limits, study-wide: Cumulative public TCR beta family frequency identified carriers of CMV plus the relevant HLA.

Points on this clonotype: Its antigen is not identified.

TCRdb recomputed calls from the reads with MiXCR, one row per CDR3 protein. This sample has approximately 170,000 distinct CDR3 sequences, with approximately 17% found just once. The clonotype was recovered from a human donor in good health (CMV status not recorded). Some clones in this sample may be carry-over from other donors' samples. Sequencing input: CD8+ T cells from PBMCs.

Written as DNA, the CDR3 is TGTGCCAGCAGCCTCGCGACAGGGGGCCTCTTGGGTGAGCAGTTCTTC. Protein product: CASSLATGGLLGEQFF. V gene TRBV7-3 combines with J gene TRBJ2-1, with TRBD1 matching over 10 bases. From germline, CDR1 is SGHTA and CDR2 FQGTGA. This CDR3 is built from 16 residues. V lost 5 bases, J lost 9 bases, and 13 bases stayed unmatched.